This TCR beta chain derives from a study of blood T cells in healthy people across ages. Looking at the study overall: In model experiments, template switching was able to capture about one barcoded beta molecule for every two T cells that were present.

With 8 bases clipped from V and 5 bases from J, the junction kept 6 bases outside the gene matches. Germline CDR1 reads LNHDA; CDR2 reads SQIVND (reference sequence). CDR3 length: 13 residues. Sample-barcoded 5' priming and a J-beta primer mix drove a second PCR of roughly 7 to 11 cycles. TCRdb re-called the 5' RACE reads with MiXCR, one entry per CDR3 protein. The sample has about 1,400,000 distinct CDR3 sequences, roughly 40% seen once. The J gene is TRBJ2-3, the V gene TRBV19; 8 bases match TRBD1. The TCR comes from a woman younger than 35 in good health. The sample comprised blood. The CDR3 DNA reads as TGTGCCAGTGGACAGGGCGCTAGAGATACGCAGTATTTT. Encoded protein: CASGQGARDTQYF.